The subject of this entry is one T cell receptor (beta chain). The antigen remains unidentified. The sample belongs to a study of OX40 agonist ivuxolimab in advanced cancers. Study summary: Patients enrolled in dose escalation were diagnosed with hepatocellular carcinoma, melanoma, renal cell or head and neck cancer. Prior checkpoint blockade (anti-PD-1, anti-PD-L1 or anti-CTLA-4) was permitted; under 50% had it.

Using immunoSEQ multiplex PCR, the repertoire was profiled, and TCRdb retains in-frame clones only, with some absent. The data show some 64,000 clones, 87% seen once. Findings and limits, study-wide: Expansion of clones was among the lowest in partial responders at 0.1-3.0 mg/kg.

The V gene's germline CDR1 is SGHRS and CDR2 YFSETQ. The CDR3 is 13 residues long. Trimming took off 2 bases at V and 5 bases at J, with 10 bases between the two ends. Autoimmune disease history or systemic immunosuppression disqualified patients. The rearrangement links TRBV5-1 to TRBJ1-1; possible D gene TRBD1, 5 bases. The sequencing here drew on CD4+ or CD8+ T cells sorted from blood, taken in a trial of the OX40 agonist ivuxolimab. This clonotype was sampled from an adult with an advanced solid tumor such as melanoma, head and neck, liver or kidney cancer. CDR3 amino acids: CASSFAAGTEAFF. In DNA, the CDR3 is TGCGCCAGCAGCTTCGCTGCAGGGACTGAAGCTTTCTTT.